Shown below are 25 T cell receptor beta chains from a single sample sequenced in a study of beta chain features in type 1 diabetes. Every bit of the isolated RNA underwent reverse transcription, so sequencing read expressed TCRB transcripts. Some clones are missing from TCRdb's copy, which holds only in-frame ones; the method was immunoSEQ multiplex PCR. The data show more than 150,000 clones, about 9.1% seen once. Sequenced material: central memory CD4+ T cells from blood. The receptors here all came from a woman aged 18-29 years in good health.

The chain uses TRBV7-9 and TRBJ1-1; no clear D gene. CDR3 size: 16 residues. V lost 4 bases, J lost 1 base, and 16 bases lay in between. Germline V gene sequence: CDR1 SEHNR, CDR2 FQNEAQ (reference sequence). CDR3 nucleotides: TGTGCCAGCAGCTCCTCGGGTGGCAGAACGAACACTGAAGCTTTCTTT. It specifies CASSSSGGRTNTEAFF.

This clone showed up just a few times. The chain joins TRBV18 to TRBJ1-6; maybe TRBD1 (6 bases). Trimming stripped 3 bases from V and 5 bases from J, with 14 bases between. Germline V gene lookup returns CDR1 KGHSH and CDR2 LQKENI. This CDR3 comprises 16 residues. Written as DNA, the CDR3 is TGTGCCAGCTCACCCTCAGGCCAGGGGAATAATTCACCCCTCCACTTT. Its protein product is CASSPSGQGNNSPLHF.

The chain uses TRBV5-1 and TRBJ1-6; possible D gene TRBD1, 6 bases. CDR3 size: 16 residues. V was shortened by 0 bases and J by 4 bases, with 11 bases between the two germline ends. Germline-derived CDR1 and CDR2 are SGHRS and YFSETQ. Here the CDR3 reads CASSLDQGLYNSPLHF. The CDR3 nucleotides read TGCGCCAGCAGCTTGGATCAGGGGTTGTATAATTCACCCCTCCACTTT.

This clone was found a few times. The rearrangement joins TRBV5-4 to TRBJ1-1; 9 bases are a match to TRBD1. V was pared by 0 bases and J by 0 bases, with 9 bases of the junction left unmatched. The CDR3 has 18 residues. Germline V gives CDR1 SGHNT, CDR2 YYREEE (reference sequence). CDR3 sequence reads: CASSLAGTGIGMNTEAFF. In nucleotides, the CDR3 is TGTGCCAGCAGCTTGGCGGGGACAGGGATAGGGATGAACACTGAAGCTTTCTTT.

In regard to this clone: An end of the junction does not agree with germline; a read error may underlie this. The genes are TRBV7-7 and TRBJ2-7; 9 bases are a match to TRBD1. Germline CDR1 SSHAT, CDR2 FNYEAQ (reference sequence). CDR3 length: 14 residues. CDR3 residues: CASSEGTGSSEQYF. CDR3 nucleotides: TGTGCTAGCAGCGAGGGGACAGGGTCGTCCGAGCAGTACTTC.

This clone has a handful of counts. The rearrangement joins TRBV5-1 to TRBJ2-1; D remains ambiguous. Looked up from germline, CDR1 is SGHRS and CDR2 is YFSETQ. V lost 5 bases and J lost 4, with 10 bases in between. The CDR3 is 13 residues long. The CDR3 nucleotides read TGCGCCAGCAGTACTCTCGAATACAATGAGCAGTTCTTC. It encodes CASSTLEYNEQFF.

The chain joins TRBV4-1 to TRBJ1-6, with 11 positions matching TRBD1. This CDR3 has 15 amino acids. In germline, CDR1 is MGHRA, CDR2 YSYEKL. V gave up 5 bases and J gave up 12 bases; unmatched junction bases: 9. CDR3 coding DNA: TGCGCCAGCAGCTCGATCCGGGACAGGGGGGAACCCCTCCACTTT. Residues: CASSSIRDRGEPLHF.

This clone was picked up a small number of times. The chain employs TRBV5-1 and TRBJ2-1; 9 bases agree with TRBD2. CDR1 and CDR2 from the germline V gene are SGHRS and YFSETQ. Germline trimming cut 1 base from V and 7 bases from J; bases unmatched to any gene: 6. The CDR3 has 15 amino acids. CDR3 amino acids: CASSLSSGSRNEQFF. The CDR3 nucleotides read TGCGCCAGCAGCTTGAGTAGCGGGAGTCGGAATGAGCAGTTCTTC.

In its sample, this clone was seen a few times. This chain joins TRBV23-1 and TRBJ1-5; D is perhaps TRBD1 (5 bases). TRBV23-1 is sorted into the ORF group, with uncertain function. The CDR3 runs 15 residues. Trimming shortened V by 2 bases and J by 6 bases, and 14 bases separated the two germline ends. CDR3 loop: CASSQLTGNIQPQHF. The CDR3 nucleotides are TGCGCCAGCAGTCAACTTACAGGTAATATTCAGCCCCAGCATTTT.

This clone was counted a few times. V usage is TRBV7-2 and J usage is TRBJ1-2; a weak D match, TRBD1 (5 bases). V was trimmed by 7 bases and J by 8 bases, leaving 17 bases between them. CDR1 SGHTA and CDR2 FQGNSA come from the germline V gene. There are 13 residues in the CDR3. The CDR3 sequence: CASNLRREEGYTF. The DNA for the CDR3 is TGTGCCAGCAACCTCCGCAGGGAAGAAGGCTACACCTTC.

This clone was recorded at least ten times. This sequence joins TRBV30 and TRBJ1-1; 7 bases fit TRBD1. The junction had 8 bases not matched to a gene; V was cut back by 0 bases and J by 10 bases. This CDR3 is 13 amino acids long. Germline V gives CDR1 GTSNPN, CDR2 SVGIG (reference sequence). This CDR3 is CAWSVDRVWGAFF. The CDR3 DNA sequence: TGTGCCTGGAGTGTTGACAGGGTTTGGGGAGCTTTCTTT.

CDR3 residues: CASSLQTNTEAFF. CDR3 bases: TGTGCCAGCAGTTTACAGACAAACACTGAAGCTTTCTTT. The J gene is TRBJ1-1, the V gene TRBV27, with D unresolved. Trimming pared 2 bases from V and 2 bases from J, leaving 6 bases between. The CDR3 length is 13 residues. In germline, CDR1 is MNHEY, CDR2 SMNVEV (reference sequence).

On this clone: Just one base apart from a much larger clone, this may be a read error. Other DNA sequences from this sample encode an identical CDR3 as well. The gene calls are TRBV11-2 and TRBJ1-1; the D is unclear. V was clipped by 0 bases and J by 1 base, with 3 bases between them. The CDR3 loop spans 13 amino acids. CDR1 SGHAT and CDR2 FQNNGV come from the germline V gene. Here the CDR3 DNA reads TGTGCCAGCAGCTTAGACAGGAACACTGAAGCTTTCTTT. This sequence encodes CASSLDRNTEAFF.

This clone has only a few counts. This rearrangement joins TRBV6-1 to TRBJ2-2, with TRBD1 as a possible D gene (6 bases). The V end lost 1 base, the J end lost 5 bases, and 23 bases lay between the germline ends. CDR1 is MNHNS, CDR2 SASEGT, per germline. The CDR3 runs 19 residues. CDR3: CASSEGRVGRGRRTGELFF. CDR3 DNA: TGTGCCAGCAGTGAAGGTCGAGTAGGCAGGGGAAGGAGAACCGGGGAGCTGTTTTTT.

This clone was observed many times. This rearrangement joins TRBV14 to TRBJ2-6; D remains unclear. CDR1 is SGHDN, CDR2 FVKESK, per germline. This CDR3 comprises 13 residues. Trimming shortened V by 4 bases and J by 4 bases, and 5 bases separated the two germline ends. CDR3 in DNA: TGTGCCAGCAGCCTCGTCGGGGCCAACGTCCTGACTTTC. Protein: CASSLVGANVLTF.

The rearrangement links TRBV9 to TRBJ1-2, with TRBD1 matching 9 bases. CDR1 is SGDLS and CDR2 is YYNGEE in the germline V gene. The CDR3 is 13 residues long. The V gene end was trimmed by 3 bases and the J gene end by 7 bases; junction bases not matched to a gene: 4. The CDR3 loop reads CASSEQGATGYTF. CDR3 sequence (DNA): TGTGCCAGCAGCGAACAGGGGGCGACTGGCTACACCTTC.

This clone occurred a few times. This rearrangement joins TRBV9 to TRBJ2-7; possible D gene TRBD2, 6 bases. The ends were cut back, 0 bases at V and 0 bases at J, with 10 bases in the middle. There are 15 residues in the CDR3. Germline V gene data show CDR1 as SGDLS and CDR2 as YYNGEE. The CDR3 bases are TGTGCCAGCAGCGTAGCTCCGGACTACTCCTACGAGCAGTACTTC. It codes for CASSVAPDYSYEQYF.

In this sample, this clone turned up a few times. This chain connects TRBV7-9 to TRBJ2-2; TRBD1 matches 8 bases. The germline V gene encodes CDR1 SEHNR and CDR2 FQNEAQ (reference sequence). CDR3 length equals 16 residues. V was clipped by 5 bases and J by 2 bases; unmatched bases: 7. This CDR3 is CASSASGTGNTGELFF. CDR3 bases: TGTGCCAGCAGCGCTTCCGGGACAGGAAACACCGGGGAGCTGTTTTTT.

Here the CDR3 reads CASSPQASGRSYNEQFF. DNA of the CDR3: TGTGCCAGCAGCCCGCAGGCTAGCGGGAGGTCCTACAATGAGCAGTTCTTC. The chain joins TRBV28 to TRBJ2-1, with TRBD2 matching 11 bases. V dropped 6 bases and J dropped 1; count of bases not matched to a gene: 8. This CDR3 comprises 17 residues. Germline assignment: CDR1 MDHEN and CDR2 SYDVKM.

The chain carries TRBV10-2 and TRBJ2-7; D is ambiguous. Trimming left V 6 bases short and J 7 bases short, with 7 bases between. Looked up from germline, CDR1 is WSHSY and CDR2 is SAAADI. The CDR3 extends over 10 amino acids. The CDR3 nucleotides read TGCGCCAGCAGGAAGAGAGAGCAGTACTTC. Protein sequence: CASRKREQYF.

CDR3 sequence reads: CASSPLAGLAKNIQYF. In DNA, the CDR3 is TGTGCCAGCAGCCCGCTAGCGGGACTAGCCAAAAACATTCAGTACTTC. This chain joins TRBV11-2 and TRBJ2-4; 9 nucleotides match TRBD2. CDR3 size: 16 residues. Germline assignment: CDR1 SGHAT and CDR2 FQNNGV. Unmatched junction bases numbered 5, after V lost 5 bases and J lost 0 bases.

The chain has TRBV5-4 and TRBJ2-1, with D possibly matching TRBD2 (6 bases). Between the trimmed V and J ends, which lost 4 bases and 12 bases, there was a span of 23 bases. Germline lookup yields CDR1 SGHNT and CDR2 YYREEE (reference sequence). This CDR3 has 15 residues. The CDR3 reads CASSPRDSLGIWQFF. The CDR3 coding sequence is TGTGCCAGCAGCCCTCGGGACTCTCTTGGTATCTGGCAGTTCTTC.

The chain joins TRBV2 to TRBJ2-7; D is perhaps TRBD2 (7 bases). The CDR3 runs 15 residues. Trimming stripped 6 bases from V and 5 bases from J, with 20 bases between. Per germline, CDR1 SNHLY and CDR2 FYNNEI. The CDR3 region has the DNA TGTGCCAGCAGGATAGCTGGGGGGGCACGAAACGAGCAGTACTTC. Its translation: CASRIAGGARNEQYF.

This clone was found a few times. The chain combines TRBV4-2 with TRBJ2-1; a possible D gene is TRBD1 (6 bases). The CDR3 length is 18 residues. V was trimmed by 3 bases and J by 1 base, leaving 19 bases between them. CDR1 and CDR2 from the germline V gene are LGHNA and YNFKEQ. The CDR3 region is CASSQRGGQWQSYNEQFF. The CDR3 nucleotides read TGTGCCAGCAGCCAGAGGGGCGGACAGTGGCAGTCCTACAATGAGCAGTTCTTC.

This clone was seen a handful of times. V gene TRBV28 combines with J gene TRBJ1-2, with a tentative D call TRBD1 (5 bases). The V end lost 7 bases, the J end lost 8 bases, and 17 bases lay between the germline ends. The germline gives CDR1 MDHEN, CDR2 SYDVKM. The length of the CDR3 is 13 residues. The chain's CDR3 is CASTLPYGGGYTF. CDR3 DNA sequence: TGTGCCAGCACCTTACCTTACGGGGGAGGCTACACCTTC.